The clone carrying this TCR beta chain turned up a few times. Its antigen remains unknown. These data originate in a study of T cells in Graves' hyperthyroidism and ophthalmopathy. Researchers took RNA transcripts and amplified the TCR beta CDR3 regions from them. The HTBI primer set served for first-round RT-PCR of the TCR CDR3. TCRdb redid the calling of the multiplex PCR reads with MiXCR, one entry per CDR3 protein. The sample contains roughly 510,000 distinct CDR3 sequences, 46% of which appear only once. Germline CDR1 reads SEHNR; CDR2 reads FQNEAQ (reference sequence). The CDR3 is 12 residues long. The V and J ends lost 6 bases and 9 bases respectively, with 12 bases between them. Study-level findings and limits: Appearing also in blood were most of the thyroid clonotypes expanded above 0.001. A model of 13 V-J pairs discriminated ophthalmopathy from stable hyperthyroidism.

The sequenced sample consisted of peripheral blood or thyroid tissue (not recorded which). The TCR sequence derives from an adult woman with Graves' disease, either hyperthyroidism or ophthalmopathy (not recorded which). This chain uses TRBV7-9 with TRBJ1-5; maybe TRBD1 (5 bases). Here the CDR3 reads CASSLRGGPQHF. The CDR3 nucleotides are TGTGCCAGCAGTTTGAGGGGTGGGCCCCAGCATTTT.